Shown below are 8 T cell receptor beta chains from a single sample sequenced in a study of molecular identifiers for immune sequencing clone quantification. Each CDR3 protein is one row after TCRdb ran MiXCR on the PCR reads. The sample consists of 400,000 to 600,000 distinct CDR3 sequences, about 20% of them appearing once. The sequenced material came from naive CD8+ T cells from blood, with Jurkat cell RNA spiked in. Subset described: FACS-sorted CD8+CD4-CCR7+CD45RA+ naive T cells. All receptors come from a human donor in good health. Some libraries in this study had Jurkat cell RNA spiked in.

The sample holds a few counts of this clonotype. The CDR3 nucleotides are TGTGCCACCAGTGATCCGACAGGGGGCGTGAGTGCAGATACGCAGTATTTT. Translating it yields CATSDPTGGVSADTQYF. The chain joins TRBV24-1 to TRBJ2-3; 10 bases fit TRBD1. Germline loops: CDR1 KGHDR, CDR2 SFDVKD. The V segment lost 3 bases and the J segment 4 bases; nucleotides outside the gene matches: 9. The CDR3 is 17 residues long.

Many counts were recorded for this clonotype. V usage is TRBV25-1 and J usage is TRBJ2-3; 10 bases match TRBD2. CDR1 MGHDK and CDR2 SYGVNS come from the germline V gene. The CDR3 is 16 residues long. Trimming at V came to 4 bases and at J to 7 bases, leaving 11 bases not matched to a gene. The CDR3: CASSGPTSGEWNTQYF. CDR3 in DNA: TGTGCCAGCAGTGGCCCTACTAGCGGGGAATGGAATACGCAGTATTTT.

Details on this clonotype: A single base separates this from a much larger clone, so it may be a read error. The chain carries TRBV28 and TRBJ2-7; 12 bases map to TRBD2. The CDR3 is 17 residues long. Germline assignment: CDR1 MDHEN and CDR2 SYDVKM. The junction had 7 bases not matched to a gene; V was cut back by 2 bases and J by 2 bases. In nucleotides, the CDR3 is TGTGCCAGCAGTTTAGCCCGGACTAGCGGGACACCCTACGAGCAGTACTTC. Translating gives CASSLARTSGTPYEQYF.

This chain links TRBV28 with TRBJ2-7, with 9 bases matching TRBD2. Germline trimming cut 4 bases from V and 0 bases from J; bases unmatched to any gene: 10. The CDR3 extends over 17 amino acids. CDR1 and CDR2 from the germline V gene are MDHEN and SYDVKM. CDR3 sequence reads: CASSSPIAGAHSYEQYF. In DNA form, the CDR3 reads TGTGCCAGCAGTTCACCTATAGCGGGGGCCCACTCCTACGAGCAGTACTTC. The entire variable domain, with the rest obtained from reference TRBV28 and TRBJ2-7, is as follows: DVKVTQSSRYLVKRTGEKVFLECVQDMDHENMFWYRQDPGLGLRLIYFSYDVKMKEKGDIPEGYSVSREKKERFSLILESASTNQTSMYLCASSSPIAGAHSYEQYFGPGTRLTVT.

On this clonotype itself: The junction departs from germline at one end; a sequencing error may be responsible. This chain links TRBV4-3 with TRBJ2-7; D remains unclear. The CDR3 runs 15 residues. Germline CDR1 LGHNA, CDR2 YSLEER. Written as DNA, the CDR3 is TGCGCCGGCAGCCAAGTATATTTGGGCTACGACGAGCAGTACTTC. Its translation is CAGSQVYLGYDEQYF.

Many counts were recorded for this clonotype. This chain connects TRBV28 to TRBJ1-5; D remains unclear. Trimming removed 6 bases at V and 2 bases at J, with 8 bases between. The CDR3 contains 13 residues. From germline, CDR1 is MDHEN and CDR2 SYDVKM. CDR3 coding DNA: TGTGCCAGCAGCGCGATGGGCAATCAGCCCCAGCATTTT. Its translation: CASSAMGNQPQHF.

This clonotype was detected ten times or more. This rearrangement joins TRBV29-1 to TRBJ2-3; D may be TRBD1 (5 bases). The V end lost 4 bases, the J end lost 4 bases, and 15 bases lay between the germline ends. This CDR3 is built from 14 residues. Germline V gene data show CDR1 as SQVTM and CDR2 as ANQGSEA. DNA for the CDR3: TGCAGCGTTGTTAGGGGTGATTGGTCAGATACGCAGTATTTT. Amino acids: CSVVRGDWSDTQYF.

The V gene is TRBV7-9, the J gene TRBJ2-7; D not resolved. From germline, CDR1 is SEHNR and CDR2 FQNEAQ (reference sequence). The CDR3 is 12 amino acids. V dropped 1 base and J dropped 6 bases, with 7 bases sitting between them. Here the CDR3 reads CASSLDGVEQYF. DNA for the CDR3: TGTGCCAGCAGCTTAGACGGCGTCGAGCAGTACTTC.